This TCR beta chain was observed in a study of blood T cell repertoires in COVID-19. On the study more broadly: Material from acute and convalescent COVID-19 was sourced from the United States, Italy and Spain. PBMCs, B-cell-depleted T cells, or T cells were the source of the cDNA or gDNA that made up the material.

Germline-derived CDR1 and CDR2 are LNHNV and YYDKDF (reference sequence). The germline V and J ends were trimmed by 0 bases and 10 bases, with 10 bases remaining between them. The CDR3 is made up of 12 amino acids. In the study's own analysis: Amplifying reference gene primers gave estimates of nucleated cell counts. Sequencing used immunoSEQ multiplex PCR; TCRdb keeps in-frame clones, though not all of them. The DNA was the basis for D and trimming; V, J and clone size are from that table. The sample lists hundreds of thousands of clones; approximately 90% were seen once. Participant age was roughly 18 to 90 years, and participants resided in approximately 25 US areas.

The chain has TRBV15 and TRBJ2-7, with unresolved D. The sequenced material came from PBMCs or T cells enriched from blood (not recorded which). The clonotype originates from a woman between 18 and 29 years old with acute COVID-19. The CDR3 bases are TGTGCCACCAGCAGAGAAGGAGTACATCAGTACTTC. The encoded protein is CATSREGVHQYF.